The rows below give T cell receptor beta chains drawn from one sample of a study of blood T cell repertoires in COVID-19. Sequenced by immunoSEQ multiplex PCR; TCRdb stores in-frame clones only, minus some. The sample includes around 100,000 clones, roughly 90% seen only once; the top ten take about 7.4%. The sequenced material came from peripheral blood. Receptor source: a man aged 25-45 years in a cohort sampled during active COVID-19. Both conserved end residues are part of each CDR3. Each record gives: clone size, D gene, J gene, V gene, CDR3 protein, CDR3 DNA. The D gene is left open where the match is weak. Clone size is stated in some rows and not others, as once, few, many or a class when expanded.

size: few; D: NA; J: TRBJ2-5; V: TRBV5-4; CDR3: CASSLADLETQYF; DNA: TGTGCCAGCAGCTTGGCAGATCTAGAGACCCAGTACTTC
size: NA; D: TRBD2; J: TRBJ2-1; V: TRBV23-1; CDR3: CASSQSKRGRTYNEQFF; DNA: TGCGCCAGCAGTCAATCGAAGCGGGGGAGGACCTACAATGAGCAGTTCTTC
size: NA; D: TRBD1; J: TRBJ2-5; V: TRBV6-2/TRBV6-3; CDR3: CASRYNGDSVGTQYF; DNA: TGTGCCAGCAGATACAACGGGGACAGCGTTGGAACCCAGTACTTC
size: few; D: NA; J: TRBJ2-5; V: TRBV3-1/TRBV3-2; CDR3: CASSRRGSGFQETQYF; DNA: TGTGCCAGCAGCCGCCGGGGTAGCGGCTTCCAAGAGACCCAGTACTTC
size: NA; D: TRBD1; J: TRBJ2-7; V: TRBV6-1; CDR3: CASSERPLAPPRDRRNEQYF; DNA: TGTGCCAGCAGTGAACGTCCGTTAGCTCCCCCCCGGGACAGACGGAACGAGCAGTACTTC
size: NA; D: TRBD1; J: TRBJ2-2; V: TRBV19; CDR3: CASSIDWDRATGELFF; DNA: TGTGCCAGTAGTATAGATTGGGACAGGGCCACCGGGGAGCTGTTTTTT
size: NA; D: TRBD2; J: TRBJ2-3; V: TRBV5-4; CDR3: CASSLPRGGAGGTDTQYF; DNA: TGTGCCAGCAGTCTCCCCCGAGGCGGAGCGGGGGGGACAGATACGCAGTATTTT
size: NA; D: NA; J: TRBJ1-5; V: TRBV30; CDR3: CAWSGLGTQPQHF; DNA: TGTGCCTGGAGTGGACTGGGGACACAGCCCCAGCATTTT
size: NA; D: NA; J: TRBJ1-2; V: TRBV19; CDR3: CASSPPEYYGYTF; DNA: TGTGCCAGTAGTCCTCCAGAATACTATGGCTACACCTTC
size: NA; D: NA; J: TRBJ2-2; V: TRBV19; CDR3: CASSSGLSNTGELFF; DNA: TGTGCCAGTAGTTCAGGGTTGTCAAACACCGGGGAGCTGTTTTTT
size: NA; D: TRBD1; J: TRBJ1-1; V: TRBV6-5; CDR3: CASSRGGNTEAFF; DNA: TGTGCCAGCAGTCGAGGGGGCAACACTGAAGCTTTCTTT
size: NA; D: NA; J: TRBJ1-1; V: TRBV7-2; CDR3: CASSRQGYTEAFF; DNA: TGTGCCAGCAGCCGGCAGGGGTACACTGAAGCTTTCTTT
size: NA; D: NA; J: TRBJ2-7; V: TRBV24-1; CDR3: CATSEGGTGYEQYF; DNA: TGTGCCACCAGTGAGGGAGGGACAGGTTACGAGCAGTACTTC
size: once; D: NA; J: TRBJ2-3; V: TRBV24-1; CDR3: CATSDPSLAPGTDTQYF; DNA: TGTGCCACCAGTGATCCCTCTTTGGCCCCAGGCACAGATACGCAGTATTTT
size: NA; D: NA; J: TRBJ2-7; V: TRBV7-6; CDR3: CASSPSPPGSYSYEQYF; DNA: TGTGCCAGCAGCCCTTCCCCCCCCGGGTCATACTCCTACGAGCAGTACTTC
size: once; D: NA; J: TRBJ1-1; V: TRBV11-3; CDR3: CASSLEEDTEAFF; DNA: TGTGCCAGCAGCTTAGAGGAGGATACTGAAGCTTTCTTT
size: NA; D: TRBD1; J: TRBJ1-1; V: TRBV5-5; CDR3: CASSFGQGGTEAFF; DNA: TGTGCCAGCAGCTTCGGACAGGGAGGGACTGAAGCTTTCTTT
size: NA; D: NA; J: TRBJ2-5; V: TRBV4-1; CDR3: CASSQVTVAGTQYF; DNA: TGCGCCAGCAGCCAAGTCACAGTCGCCGGGACCCAGTACTTC
size: once; D: TRBD1; J: TRBJ2-7; V: TRBV30; CDR3: CAWSEGDSSYEQYF; DNA: TGTGCCTGGAGTGAAGGGGACAGTTCTTACGAGCAGTACTTC
size: NA; D: NA; J: TRBJ2-2; V: TRBV5-4; CDR3: CASSLYTFPTGELFF; DNA: TGTGCCAGCAGCTTGTATACATTCCCAACCGGGGAGCTGTTTTTT
size: NA; D: NA; J: TRBJ1-6; V: TRBV11-1; CDR3: CASSLGYGHIAPLHF; DNA: TGTGCCAGCAGCTTAGGGTACGGACACATCGCGCCCCTCCACTTT
size: few; D: NA; J: TRBJ1-2; V: TRBV5-1; CDR3: CASSLDGLYGYTF; DNA: TGCGCCAGCAGCTTGGACGGTCTCTATGGCTACACCTTC
size: few; D: NA; J: TRBJ2-5; V: TRBV3-1/TRBV3-2; CDR3: CASSQERCSVMYQETQYF; DNA: TGTGCCAGCAGCCAAGAAAGATGTAGCGTGATGTACCAAGAGACCCAGTACTTC
size: NA; D: TRBD1; J: TRBJ2-7; V: TRBV5-1; CDR3: CASSLVGPGQGGTYEQYF; DNA: TGCGCCAGCAGCTTGGTTGGACCCGGACAGGGGGGGACCTACGAGCAGTACTTC
size: once; D: NA; J: TRBJ1-2; V: TRBV6-5; CDR3: CASSYRDGGVYGYTF; DNA: TGTGCCAGCAGTTACCGCGACGGCGGCGTCTATGGCTACACCTTC
size: NA; D: TRBD2; J: TRBJ2-7; V: TRBV6-1; CDR3: CASSEFPSGGAYPYEQYF; DNA: TGTGCCAGCAGTGAATTTCCTAGCGGGGGGGCCTACCCCTACGAGCAGTACTTC
size: NA; D: NA; J: TRBJ2-1; V: TRBV21-1; CDR3: CASSKPPRAGLGSYNEQFF; DNA: TGTGCCAGCAGCAAACCCCCGAGAGCGGGGTTGGGATCCTACAATGAGCAGTTCTTC
size: NA; D: TRBD1; J: TRBJ1-6; V: TRBV30; CDR3: CAWSLPMGQGAGSPLHF; DNA: TGTGCCTGGAGTCTTCCGATGGGACAGGGGGCAGGTTCACCCCTCCACTTT
size: once; D: NA; J: TRBJ2-1; V: TRBV7-3; CDR3: CASSLIPGAYNEQFF; DNA: TGTGCCAGCAGCTTAATACCAGGGGCTTACAATGAGCAGTTCTTC
size: NA; D: NA; J: TRBJ1-2; V: TRBV6-1; CDR3: CASSEDGRAGFGYTF; DNA: TGTGCCAGCAGTGAAGACGGAAGGGCAGGGTTTGGCTACACCTTC
size: NA; D: TRBD2; J: TRBJ2-1; V: TRBV6-6; CDR3: CASRTRAGGDDEQFF; DNA: TGTGCCAGCAGGACAAGGGCGGGGGGAGATGATGAGCAGTTCTTC
size: NA; D: TRBD2; J: TRBJ2-1; V: TRBV9; CDR3: CASSVVGGGYNEQFF; DNA: TGTGCCAGCAGCGTAGTGGGCGGGGGATACAATGAGCAGTTCTTC
size: NA; D: TRBD1; J: TRBJ1-5; V: TRBV10-3; CDR3: CAISEKTGGNQPQHF; DNA: TGTGCCATCAGTGAGAAGACAGGGGGCAATCAGCCCCAGCATTTT
size: NA; D: TRBD1; J: TRBJ2-5; V: TRBV5-4; CDR3: CASSLGQGPQETQYF; DNA: TGTGCCAGCAGCTTGGGACAGGGGCCCCAAGAGACCCAGTACTTC
size: NA; D: TRBD2; J: TRBJ2-5; V: TRBV12-5; CDR3: CASGLGLAGGETQYF; DNA: TGTGCTAGTGGTTTGGGACTAGCGGGGGGAGAGACCCAGTACTTC
size: once; D: NA; J: TRBJ2-7; V: TRBV19; CDR3: CASSIDLGHKASYEQYF; DNA: TGTGCCAGTAGTATAGATCTGGGACATAAAGCCTCCTACGAGCAGTACTTC
size: NA; D: TRBD2; J: TRBJ2-6; V: TRBV28; CDR3: CASSLYTSGGPSGANVLTF; DNA: TGTGCCAGCAGTTTATATACTAGCGGGGGTCCCTCTGGGGCCAACGTCCTGACTTTC
size: NA; D: NA; J: TRBJ1-1; V: TRBV7-9; CDR3: CASLKDLGSTEAFF; DNA: TGTGCCAGCCTAAAGGATCTCGGGTCCACTGAAGCTTTCTTT
size: NA; D: NA; J: TRBJ1-6; V: TRBV16; CDR3: CASIPGSYNSPLHF; DNA: TGTGCCAGCATTCCCGGCTCCTATAATTCACCCCTCCACTTT
size: NA; D: TRBD1; J: TRBJ1-5; V: TRBV24-1; CDR3: CATSEGQLGGNQPQHF; DNA: TGTGCCACCAGTGAGGGACAGCTGGGGGGCAATCAGCCCCAGCATTTT
size: NA; D: NA; J: TRBJ1-5; V: TRBV9; CDR3: CASSADWTSRQPQHF; DNA: TGTGCCAGCAGCGCAGACTGGACAAGCCGGCAGCCCCAGCATTTT
size: NA; D: NA; J: TRBJ2-5; V: TRBV5-1; CDR3: CASSSGGATGMVETQYF; DNA: TGCGCCAGCAGCTCCGGGGGGGCGACAGGGATGGTGGAGACCCAGTACTTC
size: NA; D: NA; J: TRBJ1-1; V: TRBV7-9; CDR3: CASSYGGGTEAFF; DNA: TGTGCCAGCAGCTACGGGGGGGGCACTGAAGCTTTCTTT
size: NA; D: NA; J: TRBJ2-2; V: TRBV30; CDR3: CAWSVMGGATGELFF; DNA: TGTGCCTGGAGTGTTATGGGGGGGGCCACCGGGGAGCTGTTTTTT
size: NA; D: TRBD1; J: TRBJ2-2; V: TRBV19; CDR3: CASSTPTGGTGELFF; DNA: TGTGCCAGTAGTACACCGACAGGGGGCACCGGGGAGCTGTTTTTT
size: NA; D: TRBD1; J: TRBJ2-5; V: TRBV2; CDR3: CASRYRGQETQYF; DNA: TGTGCCAGTCGCTACAGGGGGCAAGAGACCCAGTACTTC
size: NA; D: NA; J: TRBJ2-3; V: TRBV6-1; CDR3: CASSDVRRAGDTQYF; DNA: TGTGCCAGCAGTGACGTCAGGCGGGCCGGTGATACGCAGTATTTT
size: NA; D: TRBD1; J: TRBJ1-3; V: TRBV7-8; CDR3: CASSLGRPGQGASSGNTIYF; DNA: TGTGCCAGCAGCTTGGGTAGGCCGGGACAGGGGGCCTCCTCTGGAAACACCATATATTTT
size: NA; D: NA; J: TRBJ2-3; V: TRBV4-1; CDR3: CASSPRGMRGTDTQYF; DNA: TGCGCCAGCAGCCCCCGGGGAATGAGGGGCACAGATACGCAGTATTTT
size: NA; D: TRBD1; J: TRBJ1-6; V: TRBV19; CDR3: CASNAGGQGANSPLHF; DNA: TGTGCCAGTAACGCAGGGGGACAGGGTGCCAATTCACCCCTCCACTTT
size: NA; D: TRBD1; J: TRBJ1-4; V: TRBV5-1; CDR3: CASSINPGQLNEKLFF; DNA: TGCGCCAGCAGCATTAACCCGGGACAGCTTAATGAAAAACTGTTTTTT
size: NA; D: TRBD2; J: TRBJ2-7; V: TRBV10-2; CDR3: CASGRGGRYEQYF; DNA: TGCGCCAGCGGCCGGGGGGGCCGGTACGAGCAGTACTTC
size: NA; D: TRBD1; J: TRBJ2-1; V: TRBV6-6; CDR3: CASSSWDSSEQFF; DNA: TGTGCCAGCAGTTCTTGGGACAGCAGTGAGCAGTTCTTC